This T cell receptor beta chain was identified during a study of blood T cell repertoires in COVID-19. Repertoires were generated with immunoSEQ multiplex PCR, while TCRdb's copy carries only in-frame clones and drops some. Among 250,000 to 350,000 clones listed, roughly 91% were seen once. Sequenced input: peripheral blood. This TCR was recovered from a man aged 25 to 40 with acute or convalescent COVID-19.

CDR3 coding DNA: TGTGCCAGCAGTCGCCTGGGTCTAGGAGCAACTAATGAAAAACTGTTTTTT. Translation gives CASSRLGLGATNEKLFF. The V gene is TRBV28, the J gene TRBJ1-4; D uncertain. The germline gives CDR1 MDHEN, CDR2 SYDVKM. The CDR3 covers 17 residues. V was shortened by 5 bases and J by 0 bases, with 16 bases between the two germline ends.